This TCR beta chain is from a study of T cell responses to AZD1222 COVID-19 vaccine. Study-wide results and caveats: Spike-specific TCR breadth and depth rose after two AZD1222 doses.

The CDR3 extends over 16 amino acids. V lost 6 bases, J lost 6 bases, and 21 bases lay in between. Germline V CDR1 and CDR2: LGHNA, YSLEER. Data came from immunoSEQ multiplex PCR; TCRdb stores just in-frame clones and leaves some out. This repertoire shows over 110,000 clones, roughly 91% found once; its top ten account for approximately 5.4%. A note on this clone: Its antigen is unknown.

The TCR originated in an adult in good health. Sequencing used peripheral blood, obtained on day 0 of AZD1222 vaccination. This chain links TRBV4-3 with TRBJ2-1, with D perhaps matching TRBD2 (5 bases). Here the CDR3 reads CASRRTHQATFNEQFF. The CDR3 DNA sequence: TGCGCCAGCAGGAGGACTCACCAAGCCACCTTCAATGAGCAGTTCTTC.